Described below is a single TCR beta chain sequence and its context. Its target is unknown. The table came from immunoSEQ multiplex PCR; TCRdb's copy has only in-frame clones and leaves some out. The sample has tens of thousands of clones, 85% to 95% seen once; the top ten hold 0.95% to 1.3%. V lost 3 bases and J lost 3, with 15 bases in between. Germline loops: CDR1 MRHNA, CDR2 SNTAGT. The CDR3 has 15 amino acids. These data originate in a study of graft-versus-host responses after intestinal transplantation. Study background: The transplants performed in recipients were multivisceral, liver-intestinal, or isolated intestinal.

Sequencing used unstimulated CD8+ T cells sorted from spleen or lymph node cells, obtained before transplant. V usage is TRBV6-4 and J usage is TRBJ2-7, with D perhaps TRBD2 (7 bases). This sequence originates from a human donor who was the organ donor for an intestinal transplant. Here the CDR3 reads CASSEGWGGDYEQYF. DNA of the CDR3: TGTGCCAGCAGTGAAGGTTGGGGGGGCGACTACGAGCAGTACTTC.